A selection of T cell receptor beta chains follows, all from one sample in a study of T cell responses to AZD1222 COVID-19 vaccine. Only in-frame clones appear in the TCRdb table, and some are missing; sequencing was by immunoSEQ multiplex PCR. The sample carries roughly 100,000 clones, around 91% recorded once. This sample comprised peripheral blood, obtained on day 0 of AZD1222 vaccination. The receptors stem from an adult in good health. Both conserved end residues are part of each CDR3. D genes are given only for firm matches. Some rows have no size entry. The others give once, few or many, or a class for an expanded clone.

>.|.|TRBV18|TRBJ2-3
TGTGCCAGCTCACCCACGGTGGGAGGCACAGATACGCAGTATTTT
CASSPTVGGTDTQYF
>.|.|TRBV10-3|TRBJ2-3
TGTGCCATCAGCCGAGCCGGGGGCACAGATACGCAGTATTTT
CAISRAGGTDTQYF
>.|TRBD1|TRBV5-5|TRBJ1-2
TGTGCCAGCAGCATGGGACAGGGTGGCGCTTATGGCTACACCTTC
CASSMGQGGAYGYTF
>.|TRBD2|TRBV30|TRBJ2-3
TGTGCCTGGAGGGGAGCGGGGGGCGCATCAGATACGCAGTATTTT
CAWRGAGGASDTQYF
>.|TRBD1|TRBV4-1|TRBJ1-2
TGCGCCAGCAGCCCGGGACAGGGTTATGGCTACACCTTC
CASSPGQGYGYTF
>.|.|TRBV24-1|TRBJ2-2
TGTGCCACCAGTGACTCCGGGACTTCCGCAGAGCTGTTTTTT
CATSDSGTSAELFF
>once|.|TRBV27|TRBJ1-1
TGTGCCAGCAGTTATGACAGGAGGAACACTGAAGCTTTCTTT
CASSYDRRNTEAFF
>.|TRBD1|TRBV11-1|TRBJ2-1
TGTGCCAGCAGATCCGGGGACAGGGCGTGGTTGAATGAGCAGTTCTTC
CASRSGDRAWLNEQFF
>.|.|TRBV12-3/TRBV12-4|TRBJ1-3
TGTGCCAGCAGTTTAACCCAAAACACCATATATTTT
CASSLTQNTIYF
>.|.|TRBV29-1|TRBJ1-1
TGCAGCGGACAGTGGAACACTGAAGCTTTCTTT
CSGQWNTEAFF
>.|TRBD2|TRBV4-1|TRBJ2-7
TGCGCCAGCAGCCAACAAGGACTAGCGGGGTGGGAGCAGTACTTC
CASSQQGLAGWEQYF
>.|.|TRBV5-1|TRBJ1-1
TGCGCCAGCAGTCTTTCCCCGGGCGGGGGCGGCACTGAAGCTTTCTTT
CASSLSPGGGGTEAFF
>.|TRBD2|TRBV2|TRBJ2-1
TGTGCCAGCAGGGGACTAGGGGGCAATGAGCAGTTCTTC
CASRGLGGNEQFF
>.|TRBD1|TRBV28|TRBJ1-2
TGTGCCAGCAGTCTAGAGACAGGGGCCGGGGAAGGTGGCTACACCTTC
CASSLETGAGEGGYTF
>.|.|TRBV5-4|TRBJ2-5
TGTGCCAGCAGCTCAACAGGAGGAGAGACCCAGTACTTC
CASSSTGGETQYF
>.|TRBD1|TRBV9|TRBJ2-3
TGTGCCAGCAGCGTTGACAGGGCAGATACGCAGTATTTT
CASSVDRADTQYF